Shown below are 27 T cell receptor beta chains from a single sample sequenced in a study of blood T cell repertoires in COVID-19. Produced via immunoSEQ multiplex PCR; TCRdb's table is partial and in-frame only. The table records about 490,000 clones, 70% to 90% of them present only once. The sequenced material came from peripheral blood. The receptors were sampled from a human donor in a cohort sampled during active COVID-19.

The chain links TRBV5-1 to TRBJ1-2, with TRBD1 as a possible D gene (5 bases). This CDR3 is built from 14 residues. V lost 0 bases and J lost 4, with 10 bases in between. The germline V gene has CDR1 SGHRS and CDR2 YFSETQ. Here the CDR3 DNA reads TGCGCCAGCAGCTTGGAGGACAAGAGCTATGGCTACACCTTC. Residues: CASSLEDKSYGYTF.

In DNA form, the CDR3 reads TGTGCCAGCAGCGAGCAGGGGGCTCAGCAGCCCCAGCATTTT. Its translation: CASSEQGAQQPQHF. V is TRBV6-4 and J is TRBJ1-5; 8 nucleotides match TRBD1. Germline CDR1 is MRHNA and CDR2 is SNTAGT. After removal of 6 bases from V and 7 bases from J, the junction contained 8 bases not matched to a gene. The CDR3 has 14 amino acids.

V gene TRBV28 combines with J gene TRBJ2-1; D remains unclear. This CDR3 comprises 11 residues. Germline CDR1 reads MDHEN; CDR2 reads SYDVKM. V lost 3 bases and J 10 bases, leaving 7 bases between the germline ends. CDR3 sequence: CASSFTEEQFF. The CDR3 region has the DNA TGTGCCAGCAGTTTTACGGAGGAGCAGTTCTTC.

CDR3 bases: TGTGCCAGCTCACCAGGGACAGGGGGTAATTACGAGCAGTACTTC. Its translation is CASSPGTGGNYEQYF. The V gene is TRBV18, the J gene TRBJ2-7, with 11 bases matching TRBD1. CDR3 length: 15 amino acids. Trimming at V came to 2 bases and at J to 4 bases, leaving 4 bases not matched to a gene. CDR1 is KGHSH, CDR2 LQKENI, per germline. Combining the CDR3 with reference TRBV18 and TRBJ2-7 gives the whole variable domain NAGVMQNPRHLVRRRGQEARLRCSPMKGHSHVYWYRQLPEEGLKFMVYLQKENIIDESGMPKERFSAEFPKEGPSILRIQQVVRGDSAAYFCASSPGTGGNYEQYFGPGTRLTVT.

The rearrangement joins TRBV5-4 to TRBJ1-1, with 9 bases identical to TRBD1. Germline trimming cut 2 bases from V and 4 bases from J; bases unmatched to any gene: 6. Germline loops: CDR1 SGHNT, CDR2 YYREEE (reference sequence). This CDR3 has 15 residues. The CDR3 DNA reads TGTGCCAGCAGCTTTGGGACAGGGAGCGTCACTGAAGCTTTCTTT. This codes for CASSFGTGSVTEAFF.

In regard to this clone: The identical CDR3 is also encoded by other nucleotide sequences in the sample. The chain uses TRBV5-1 and TRBJ1-2; D remains unclear. CDR1 is SGHRS, CDR2 YFSETQ, per germline. The V gene lost 0 bases and the J gene lost 1 base, with 4 bases spanning the gap. The CDR3 has 13 amino acids. The CDR3 spells CASSLGSNYGYTF. In DNA, the CDR3 is TGCGCCAGCAGCTTGGGGAGTAACTATGGCTACACCTTC.

The J gene is TRBJ2-7, the V gene TRBV3-1 (or the pseudogene TRBV3-2), with D possibly being TRBD1 (5 bases). CDR1 and CDR2 from the germline V gene are LGHDT and YNNKEL (reference sequence). Between the trimmed V and J ends, which lost 4 bases and 6 bases, there was a span of 19 bases. The CDR3 contains 15 residues. The CDR3 loop is CASSLPSAGLSEQYF. CDR3 bases: TGTGCCAGCAGCCTCCCAAGTGCAGGGTTGAGCGAGCAGTACTTC.

This clone was counted a few times. The chain has TRBV5-1 and TRBJ1-2; 10 nucleotides agree with TRBD1. The CDR3 sequence is 15 residues long. The V segment lost 5 bases and the J segment 5 bases; nucleotides outside the gene matches: 9. CDR1 SGHRS and CDR2 YFSETQ come from the germline V gene. CDR3 in amino acids: CASRSTGTGEYGYTF. The CDR3 region has the DNA TGCGCCAGCAGGTCAACCGGGACAGGGGAATATGGCTACACCTTC.

A note on this clone: An end of the junction differs from the germline gene, which may be a read error. This chain uses TRBV28 with TRBJ1-1, with 9 bases identical to TRBD1. CDR3 length: 14 residues. CDR1 MDHEN and CDR2 SYDVKM come from the germline V gene. CDR3: CASSLGTGNAEAFF. The CDR3 nucleotides are TGTGCCAGCAGTCTCGGGACAGGGAACGCTGAAGCTTTCTTT.

The chain carries TRBV5-1 and TRBJ2-7, with 7 nucleotides matching TRBD1. This CDR3 has 14 residues. With V trimmed by 2 bases and J by 6 bases, 8 bases remained unmatched. CDR1 is SGHRS and CDR2 is YFSETQ in the germline V gene. CDR3 sequence: CASSLGGAMGEQYF. The CDR3 nucleotides are TGCGCCAGCAGCTTAGGGGGCGCGATGGGCGAGCAGTACTTC.

The DNA of the CDR3 is TGTGCCAGCAGCTTAAGCGGCGGAAGCGGGAACACAGATACGCAGTATTTT. This sequence encodes CASSLSGGSGNTDTQYF. This chain joins TRBV11-2 and TRBJ2-3; 7 bases are shared with TRBD2. J lost 2 bases, V lost 2 bases, and 10 bases had no gene match. The CDR3 is 17 amino acids. Germline CDR1 is SGHAT and CDR2 is FQNNGV.

The genes are TRBV12-5 and TRBJ2-5; D remains ambiguous. V lost 2 bases and J lost 2, with 6 bases in between. Germline CDR1 reads LGHNT; CDR2 reads FRNRAP. The CDR3 spans 13 residues. The CDR3 region has the DNA TGTGCTAGTGGTTTGTGGCCGCAAGAGACCCAGTACTTC. The encoded protein is CASGLWPQETQYF.

The CDR3 loop reads CASGSRAYEQYF. The CDR3 region has the DNA TGTGCTAGTGGTTCCCGCGCCTACGAGCAGTACTTC. This chain joins TRBV12-5 and TRBJ2-7; no clear D. Per germline, CDR1 LGHNT and CDR2 FRNRAP. CDR3 length equals 12 residues. V shed 4 bases and J shed 2 bases, with 6 bases lying between them. The entire variable domain, with the rest obtained from reference TRBV12-5 and TRBJ2-7, is as follows: DARVTQTPRHKVTEMGQEVTMRCQPILGHNTVFWYRQTMMQGLELLAYFRNRAPLDDSGMPKDRFSAEMPDATLATLKIQPSEPRDSAVYFCASGSRAYEQYFGPGTRLTVT.

The chain is built from TRBV2 and TRBJ2-7; possibly TRBD1 for D (5 bases). The length of the CDR3 is 13 residues. The V end was cut by 0 bases, the J end by 6 bases, with 9 bases between. CDR1 SNHLY and CDR2 FYNNEI come from the germline V gene. CDR3 residues: CASSEAVRAEQYF. The CDR3 region has the DNA TGTGCCAGCAGTGAAGCGGTCAGGGCCGAGCAGTACTTC.

This clone was picked up a small number of times. V is TRBV5-1 and J is TRBJ2-5; D unclear. Per germline, CDR1 SGHRS and CDR2 YFSETQ. Trimming cost V 2 bases and J 5 bases, with 16 bases left between them. The CDR3 length is 15 residues. CDR3 DNA: TGCGCCAGCAGCTTAATAGGCCAGGCGTCTGAGACCCAGTACTTC. Translating gives CASSLIGQASETQYF.

The count of this clone is one. The rearrangement links TRBV9 to TRBJ2-5, with 8 bases matching TRBD2. After removal of 4 bases from V and 1 base from J, the junction contained 15 bases not matched to a gene. The CDR3 loop spans 18 amino acids. CDR1 and CDR2 from the germline V gene are SGDLS and YYNGEE. Written as DNA, the CDR3 is TGTGCCAGCAGCCCCCAGGTAGCTACGCGGGGGGTCCAAGAGACCCAGTACTTC. This gives the protein CASSPQVATRGVQETQYF.

The rearrangement uses TRBV3-1 (or the pseudogene TRBV3-2) and TRBJ1-4, with 8 bases fitting TRBD1. V was pared by 3 bases and J by 8 bases, with 5 bases of the junction left unmatched. Germline V gives CDR1 LGHDT, CDR2 YNNKEL (reference sequence). The CDR3 loop spans 14 amino acids. CDR3 sequence: CASSHGWTGEKLFF. The CDR3 bases are TGTGCCAGCAGCCACGGATGGACAGGGGAAAAACTGTTTTTT.

This clone was detected only once. The limits of the CDR3 on the DNA are not certain, so only TCRdb's listed CDR3 is given. This rearrangement joins TRBV12-1 to TRBJ2-1; the table calls TRBD1, which could not be checked here. TRBV12-1 is reported as a pseudogene. 15 amino acids form the CDR3, both terminal residues included. CDR3 loop: CASSFGTGSGNEQFF.

This clone was detected only once. The V and J genes are TRBV21-1 and TRBJ1-1; TRBD1 was called by the table and not checked on the DNA. TRBV21-1 is an annotated pseudogene. This CDR3 has 13 residues. CDR3 DNA sequence: TGTGCCAGGACAGGTATAGGGAACACTGAAGCTTTCTTT. Protein: CARTGIGNTEAFF.

The V and J genes are TRBV7-9 and TRBJ2-7; possible D gene TRBD2, 5 bases. Germline V CDR1 and CDR2: SEHNR, FQNEAQ (reference sequence). Trimming pared 1 base from V and 2 bases from J, leaving 15 bases between. This CDR3 is 16 amino acids long. The CDR3 region has the DNA TGTGCCAGCAGCTTAGTAGGCCGGGAACTCCCCTACGAGCAGTACTTC. Protein product: CASSLVGRELPYEQYF.

The V call is TRBV28, the J call TRBJ1-5, with a tentative D call TRBD1 (6 bases). This CDR3 region has 15 residues. Deletions cut 6 bases from V and 2 bases from J, with 14 bases between. In germline, CDR1 is MDHEN, CDR2 SYDVKM. CDR3 amino acids: CASSRGQIGNQPQHF. In DNA, the CDR3 is TGTGCCAGCAGCCGGGGACAAATCGGCAATCAGCCCCAGCATTTT.

This chain joins TRBV24-1 and TRBJ2-2, with D tentatively TRBD2 (6 bases). The V gene's germline CDR1 is KGHDR and CDR2 SFDVKD. V was shortened by 4 bases and J by 5 bases, with 13 bases between the two germline ends. The CDR3 is 15 residues long. CDR3 DNA: TGTGCCACCAGTGACCATGGGACTTCGACCGGGGAGCTGTTTTTT. Encoded protein: CATSDHGTSTGELFF.

CDR3 nucleotides: TGCGCCAGCAGCCGCACCGGGACAGGTAAAGATCAGCCCCAGCATTTT. Translation gives CASSRTGTGKDQPQHF. The chain employs TRBV4-1 and TRBJ1-5, with 8 nucleotides matching TRBD1. CDR1 and CDR2 (germline): MGHRA, YSYEKL. CDR3 length equals 16 residues. V trimming: 4 bases; J trimming: 5 bases; junction bases outside the gene matches: 10.

A note on this clone: Other DNA sequences in the sample encode the same CDR3. The chain has TRBV7-2 and TRBJ2-1, with 7 bases matching TRBD2. The CDR3 has 14 amino acids. The germline V gene has CDR1 SGHTA and CDR2 FQGNSA. Trimming removed 0 bases from V and 8 bases from J; junction bases left unmatched: 4. CDR3 DNA sequence: TGTGCCAGCAGCTTAGCGGGAGGGCCGGATGAGCAGTTCTTC. Residues: CASSLAGGPDEQFF. Full variable domain (missing parts from reference TRBV7-2 and TRBJ2-1): GAGVSQSPSNKVTEKGKDVELRCDPISGHTALYWYRQSLGQGLEFLIYFQGNSAPDKSGLPSDRFSAERTGGSVSTLTIQRTQQEDSAVYLCASSLAGGPDEQFFGPGTRLTVL.

V is TRBV19 and J is TRBJ1-6; D is possibly TRBD1 (6 bases). V was clipped by 7 bases and J by 6 bases, with 16 bases between them. This CDR3 comprises 15 residues. The germline CDR1 and CDR2 sequences are LNHDA and SQIVND (reference sequence). The CDR3 bases are TGTGCCAGTAATACCCAGGGGATGGGTAATTCACCCCTCCACTTT. Its protein product is CASNTQGMGNSPLHF.

The rearrangement links TRBV19 to TRBJ2-7, with D possibly matching TRBD1 (6 bases). V shed 5 bases and J shed 2 bases, with 13 bases lying between them. CDR1 is LNHDA, CDR2 SQIVND, per germline (reference sequence). The CDR3 extends over 14 amino acids. Here the CDR3 DNA reads TGTGCCAGTAGTTCGACAGGTATACCCTACGAGCAGTACTTC. Protein: CASSSTGIPYEQYF.

The chain recombines TRBV6-5 with TRBJ1-2; TRBD1 matches 7 bases. J gave up 4 bases and V 6 bases, and 11 bases lay outside the gene matches. Looked up from germline, CDR1 is MNHEY and CDR2 is SVGAGI. The CDR3 consists of 15 residues. CDR3 region: CASRNRGSSPYGYTF. CDR3 nucleotide sequence: TGTGCCAGCAGGAACAGGGGCTCCTCCCCCTATGGCTACACCTTC.